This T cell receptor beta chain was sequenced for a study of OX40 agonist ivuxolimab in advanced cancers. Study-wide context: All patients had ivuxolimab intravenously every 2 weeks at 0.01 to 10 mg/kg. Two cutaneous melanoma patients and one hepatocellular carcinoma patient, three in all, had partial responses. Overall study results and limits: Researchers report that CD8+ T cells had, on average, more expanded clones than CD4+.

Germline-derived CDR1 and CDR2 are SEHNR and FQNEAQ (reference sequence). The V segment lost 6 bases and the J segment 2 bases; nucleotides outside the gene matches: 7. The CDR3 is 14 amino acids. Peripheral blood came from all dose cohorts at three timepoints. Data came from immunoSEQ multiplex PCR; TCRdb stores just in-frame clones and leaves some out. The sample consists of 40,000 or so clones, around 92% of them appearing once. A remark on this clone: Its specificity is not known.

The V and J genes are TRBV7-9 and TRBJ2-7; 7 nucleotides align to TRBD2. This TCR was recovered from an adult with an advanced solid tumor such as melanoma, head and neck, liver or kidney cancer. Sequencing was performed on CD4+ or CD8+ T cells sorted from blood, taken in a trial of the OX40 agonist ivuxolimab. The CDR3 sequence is CASRDLGGAYEQYF. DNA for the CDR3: TGTGCCAGCAGGGACCTGGGGGGGGCCTACGAGCAGTACTTC.